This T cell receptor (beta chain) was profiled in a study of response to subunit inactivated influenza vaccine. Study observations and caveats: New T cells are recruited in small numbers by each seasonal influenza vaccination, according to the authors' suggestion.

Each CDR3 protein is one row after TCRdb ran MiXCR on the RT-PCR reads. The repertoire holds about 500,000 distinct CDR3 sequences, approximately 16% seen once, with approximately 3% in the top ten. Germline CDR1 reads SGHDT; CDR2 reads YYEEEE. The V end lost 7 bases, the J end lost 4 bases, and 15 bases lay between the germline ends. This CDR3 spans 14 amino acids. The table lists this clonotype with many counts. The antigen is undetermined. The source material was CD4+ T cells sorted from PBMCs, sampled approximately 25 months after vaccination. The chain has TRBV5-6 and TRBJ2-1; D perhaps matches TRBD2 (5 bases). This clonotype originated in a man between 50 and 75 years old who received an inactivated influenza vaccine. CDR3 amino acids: CASGMGRLYNEQFF. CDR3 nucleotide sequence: TGTGCCAGCGGAATGGGGAGATTATACAATGAGCAGTTCTTC. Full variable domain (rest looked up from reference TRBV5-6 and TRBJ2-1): DAGVTQSPTHLIKTRGQQVTLRCSPKSGHDTVSWYQQALGQGPQFIFQYYEEEERQRGNFPDRFSGHQFPNYSSELNVNALLLGDSALYLCASGMGRLYNEQFFGPGTRLTVL.